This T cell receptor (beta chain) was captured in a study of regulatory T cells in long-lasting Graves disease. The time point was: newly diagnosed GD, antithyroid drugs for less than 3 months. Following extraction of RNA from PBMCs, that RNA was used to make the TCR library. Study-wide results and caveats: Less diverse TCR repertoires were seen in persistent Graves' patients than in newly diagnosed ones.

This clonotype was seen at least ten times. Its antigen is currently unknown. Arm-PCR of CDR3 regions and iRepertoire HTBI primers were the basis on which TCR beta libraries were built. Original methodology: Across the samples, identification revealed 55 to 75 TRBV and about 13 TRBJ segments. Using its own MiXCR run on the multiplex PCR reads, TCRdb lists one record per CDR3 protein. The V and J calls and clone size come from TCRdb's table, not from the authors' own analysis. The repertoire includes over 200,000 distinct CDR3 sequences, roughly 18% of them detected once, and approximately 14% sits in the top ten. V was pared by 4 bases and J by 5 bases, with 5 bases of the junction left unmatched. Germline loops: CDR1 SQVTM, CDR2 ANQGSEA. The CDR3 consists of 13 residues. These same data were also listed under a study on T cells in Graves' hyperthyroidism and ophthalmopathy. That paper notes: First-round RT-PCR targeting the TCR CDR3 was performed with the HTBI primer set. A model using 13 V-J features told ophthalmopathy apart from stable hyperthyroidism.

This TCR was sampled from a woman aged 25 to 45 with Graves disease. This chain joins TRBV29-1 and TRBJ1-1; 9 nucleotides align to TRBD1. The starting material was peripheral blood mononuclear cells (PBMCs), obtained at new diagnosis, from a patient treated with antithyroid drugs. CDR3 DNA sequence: TGCAGCGTTGTTGGGACAGGGTCGACTGAAGCTTTCTTT. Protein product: CSVVGTGSTEAFF.